This passage covers 5 T cell receptor beta chains from one sample sequenced in a study of control samples from healthy donors and cancer patients (dated by TCRdb to the early 2020s). Libraries were prepared through the immunoSEQ multiplex PCR assay. As stored in TCRdb, this immuneACCESS dataset retains in-frame rearrangements with V and J assigned. A fraction of the clones does not appear; measured against another copy, unresolved V genes explain less than half of the discrepancy, and the remainder lacks a known reason. For this sample there are just over 150,000 clones; approximately 90% appear just once. Of the sample, approximately 12% is held by the ten largest clones. Material: blood. Every receptor here comes from a man younger than 40 in good health.

The rearrangement links TRBV28 to TRBJ1-2; 7 nucleotides match TRBD1. V was pared by 6 bases and J by 4 bases, with 5 bases of the junction left unmatched. Germline V gives CDR1 MDHEN, CDR2 SYDVKM. This CDR3 spans 13 amino acids. DNA of the CDR3: TGTGCCAGCAGGCTCGGGACAGCCTATGGCTACACCTTC. Translated, it gives CASRLGTAYGYTF.

This clone was detected only once. The J gene is TRBJ1-2, the V gene TRBV5-1; TRBD1 agrees at 7 bases. With V trimmed by 0 bases and J by 2 bases, 4 bases remained unmatched. The germline V gene has CDR1 SGHRS and CDR2 YFSETQ. This CDR3 contains 15 residues. The CDR3 reads CASSLDKGGNYGYTF. The CDR3 DNA reads TGCGCCAGCAGCTTGGATAAAGGGGGCAACTATGGCTACACCTTC.

DNA for the CDR3: TGTGCCAGCATCCCAGGGGGCGCTGAAGCTTTCTTT. This gives the protein CASIPGGAEAFF. The chain combines TRBV2 with TRBJ1-1; TRBD1 matches 8 bases. J gave up 6 bases and V 7 bases, and 4 bases lay outside the gene matches. CDR1 SNHLY and CDR2 FYNNEI come from the germline V gene. CDR3 length: 12 residues.

V and J are TRBV7-9 and TRBJ1-1, with 8 bases lining up with TRBD1. Germline CDR1 is SEHNR and CDR2 is FQNEAQ (reference sequence). The CDR3 is made up of 15 amino acids. Unmatched junction bases numbered 8, after V lost 6 bases and J lost 2 bases. This chain's CDR3 is CASRLDRGVNTEAFF. CDR3 DNA: TGTGCCAGCAGGCTAGACAGGGGAGTAAACACTGAAGCTTTCTTT.

The CDR3 sequence is CASSLEVNTEAFF. The CDR3 DNA is TGTGCCAGCAGTTTGGAGGTGAACACTGAAGCTTTCTTT. The genes are TRBV6-5 and TRBJ1-1; D unclear. This CDR3 spans 13 amino acids. CDR1 is MNHEY, CDR2 SVGAGI, per germline. Trimming pared 4 bases from V and 0 bases from J, leaving 6 bases between.